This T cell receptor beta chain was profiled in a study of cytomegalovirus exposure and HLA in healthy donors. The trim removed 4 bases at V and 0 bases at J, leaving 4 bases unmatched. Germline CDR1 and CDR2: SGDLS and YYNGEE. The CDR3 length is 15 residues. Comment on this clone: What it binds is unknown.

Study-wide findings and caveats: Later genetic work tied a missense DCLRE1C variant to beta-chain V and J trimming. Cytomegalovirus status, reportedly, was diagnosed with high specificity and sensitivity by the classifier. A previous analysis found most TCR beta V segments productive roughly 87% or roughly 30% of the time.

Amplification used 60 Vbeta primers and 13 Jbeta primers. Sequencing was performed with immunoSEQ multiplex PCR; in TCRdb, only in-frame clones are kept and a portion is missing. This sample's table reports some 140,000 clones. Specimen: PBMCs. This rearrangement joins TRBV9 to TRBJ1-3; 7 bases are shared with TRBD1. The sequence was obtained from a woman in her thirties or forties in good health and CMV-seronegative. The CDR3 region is CASSSGDSSGNTIYF. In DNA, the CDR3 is TGTGCCAGCAGCTCCGGGGACAGCTCTGGAAACACCATATATTTT.